This T cell receptor beta chain comes out of a study of shared clonotypes between healthy human individuals. Turning to this clone: The same CDR3 is also encoded by other DNA sequences in this sample.

V shed 4 bases and J shed 5 bases, with 3 bases lying between them. This CDR3 comprises 12 residues. Germline CDR1 is SEHNR and CDR2 is FQNEAQ (reference sequence). Deep-level assay runs were performed. Repertoires were generated with immunoSEQ multiplex PCR, while TCRdb's copy carries only in-frame clones and drops some. The sample has some 2,000,000 clones; less than 95% are singletons. As defined, naive CD8 cells were CD45RO-negative and positively selected for CCR7, with terminally differentiated effector memory CD45RA+ cells excluded. The sample comprised naive CD8+ T cells sorted from blood. The receptor was isolated from a man aged 18 to 30 in good health. The gene calls are TRBV7-9 and TRBJ1-6; D is ambiguous. CDR3 region: CASSSNNSPLHF. In nucleotides, the CDR3 is TGTGCCAGCAGCTCAAATAATTCACCCCTCCACTTT.